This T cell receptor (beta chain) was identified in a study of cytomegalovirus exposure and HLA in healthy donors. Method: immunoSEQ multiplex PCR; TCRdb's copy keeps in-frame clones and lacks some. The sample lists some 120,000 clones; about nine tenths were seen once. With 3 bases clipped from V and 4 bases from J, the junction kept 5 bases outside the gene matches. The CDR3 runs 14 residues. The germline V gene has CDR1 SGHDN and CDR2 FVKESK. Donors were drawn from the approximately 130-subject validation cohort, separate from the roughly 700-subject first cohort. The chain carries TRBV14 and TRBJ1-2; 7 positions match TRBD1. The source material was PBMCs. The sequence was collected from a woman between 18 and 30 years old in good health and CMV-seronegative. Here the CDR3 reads CASSQLTGPYGYTF. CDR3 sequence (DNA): TGTGCCAGCAGCCAGTTGACAGGGCCCTATGGCTACACCTTC. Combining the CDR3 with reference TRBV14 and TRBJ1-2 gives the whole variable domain EAGVTQFPSHSVIEKGQTVTLRCDPISGHDNLYWYRRVMGKEIKFLLHFVKESKQDESGMPNNRFLAERTGGTYSTLKVQPAELEDSGVYFCASSQLTGPYGYTFGSGTRLTVV.